Presented here are 7 T cell receptor beta chains from one specimen sequenced in a study of T cell responses to AZD1222 COVID-19 vaccine. The protocol was immunoSEQ multiplex PCR, while the TCRdb copy is restricted to in-frame clones and leaves out a portion. The table includes more than 85,000 clones, roughly 84% detected once. The sample in question was peripheral blood, obtained on day 0 of AZD1222 vaccination. The receptors derive from an adult in good health.

In its sample, this clone ranks as medium-sized. In nucleotides, the CDR3 is TGCGCCAGCAGCCAAGCGGGCGGGAGTTTTGTAAATGAGCAGTTCTTC. This gives the protein CASSQAGGSFVNEQFF. This chain uses TRBV4-1 with TRBJ2-1; 7 bases line up with TRBD2. J lost 7 bases, V lost 1 base, and 10 bases had no gene match. The CDR3 sequence is 16 residues long. The V gene's germline CDR1 is MGHRA and CDR2 YSYEKL.

V gene TRBV7-9 combines with J gene TRBJ2-1, with no clear D. In germline, CDR1 is SEHNR, CDR2 FQNEAQ (reference sequence). V was clipped by 1 base and J by 7 bases, with 2 bases between them. The CDR3 runs to 11 residues. The CDR3 DNA is TGTGCCAGCAGCTTAGGGAATGAGCAGTTCTTC. It codes for CASSLGNEQFF.

CDR3 coding DNA: TGTGCCAGCAGCATAGGGGGGAGGACTGAAGCTTTCTTT. Encoded protein: CASSIGGRTEAFF. This chain connects TRBV12-3 or TRBV12-4 to TRBJ1-1, with D tentatively TRBD1 (6 bases). Deletions cut 6 bases from V and 5 bases from J, with 13 bases between. The CDR3 length is 13 residues.

The rearrangement uses TRBV7-2 and TRBJ2-7, with D possibly TRBD2 on 6 matching bases. This CDR3 region has 15 residues. V was pared by 5 bases and J by 2 bases, with 16 bases between. The germline gives CDR1 SGHTA, CDR2 FQGNSA. The CDR3 is CASSIVGGGTYEQYF. CDR3 DNA: TGTGCCAGCAGCATCGTCGGGGGAGGTACCTACGAGCAGTACTTC.

Here the CDR3 reads CASRRLPPDSPLHF. CDR3 in DNA: TGCGCCAGCAGGCGGCTTCCACCCGATTCACCCCTCCACTTT. The V and J genes are TRBV5-1 and TRBJ1-6; no definite D call. V was cut by 5 bases and J by 8 bases, with 14 bases left in between. Germline values: CDR1 SGHRS, CDR2 YFSETQ. The CDR3 consists of 14 residues.

The chain combines TRBV10-3 with TRBJ1-2; D is possibly TRBD1 (6 bases). Trimming took off 3 bases at V and 5 bases at J, with 10 bases between the two ends. The CDR3 length is 13 residues. Germline lookup yields CDR1 ENHRY and CDR2 SYGVKD. In nucleotides, the CDR3 is TGTGCCATCAGTGAAGGGACAACATATGGCTACACCTTC. Protein product: CAISEGTTYGYTF.

CDR3 DNA sequence: TGTGCCAGCAGCCCCATGTATGGGAACACTGAAGCTTTCTTT. It is translated as CASSPMYGNTEAFF. The chain joins TRBV13 to TRBJ1-1; no definite D call. CDR1 PRHDT and CDR2 FYEKMQ come from the germline V gene (reference sequence). The CDR3 runs to 14 residues. Trimming removed 5 bases at V and 1 base at J, with 11 bases between.